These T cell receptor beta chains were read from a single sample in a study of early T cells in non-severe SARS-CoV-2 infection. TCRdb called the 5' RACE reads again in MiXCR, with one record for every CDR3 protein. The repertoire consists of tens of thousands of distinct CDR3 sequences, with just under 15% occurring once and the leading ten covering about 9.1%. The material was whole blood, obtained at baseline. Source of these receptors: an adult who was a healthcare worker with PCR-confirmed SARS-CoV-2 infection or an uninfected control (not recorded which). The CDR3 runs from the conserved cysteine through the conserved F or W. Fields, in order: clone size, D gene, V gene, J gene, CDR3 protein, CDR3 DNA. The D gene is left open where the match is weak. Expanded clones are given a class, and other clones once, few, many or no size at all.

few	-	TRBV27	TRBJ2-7	CASRTRGGQYEQYF	TGTGCCAGCAGAACAAGGGGGGGCCAATACGAGCAGTACTTC
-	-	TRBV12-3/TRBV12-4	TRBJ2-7	CASSLAGQDYEQYF	TGTGCCAGCAGTTTAGCGGGCCAGGACTACGAGCAGTACTTC
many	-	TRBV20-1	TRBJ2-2	CSARGFRETGELFF	TGCAGTGCTAGAGGTTTTAGGGAAACCGGGGAGCTGTTTTTT
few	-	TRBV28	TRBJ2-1	CASSPGTRYQFF	TGTGCCAGCAGCCCCGGGACACGGTATCAGTTCTTC
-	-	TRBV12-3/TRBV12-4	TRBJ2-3	CASSSRTRPGTDTQYF	TGTGCCAGCAGCTCCCGGACTCGACCGGGCACAGATACGCAGTATTTT
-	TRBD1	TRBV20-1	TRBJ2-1	CSASRGQGSHEQFF	TGCAGTGCTAGTAGGGGACAGGGTTCCCATGAGCAGTTCTTC
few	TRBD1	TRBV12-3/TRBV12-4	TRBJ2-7	CASSFQGAHYEQYF	TGTGCCAGCAGTTTTCAGGGGGCTCACTACGAGCAGTACTTC
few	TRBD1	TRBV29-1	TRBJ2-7	CSAMTGVPYEQYF	TGCAGCGCCATGACAGGGGTGCCCTACGAGCAGTACTTC
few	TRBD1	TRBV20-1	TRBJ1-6	CSASPMQGAGNSPLHF	TGCAGTGCTAGCCCCATGCAGGGGGCTGGTAATTCACCCCTCCATTTT
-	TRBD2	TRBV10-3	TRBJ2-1	CATGLAGEAFF	TGTGCCACCGGACTAGCGGGAGAAGCGTTCTTC
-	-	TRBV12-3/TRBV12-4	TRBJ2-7	CASSLSHSYEQYF	TGTGCCAGCAGTTTATCCCACTCCTACGAGCAGTACTTC
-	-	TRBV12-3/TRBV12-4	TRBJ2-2	CASSLEVLSDTGELFF	TGTGCCAGCAGTTTAGAGGTGCTATCTGACACCGGGGAGCTGTTTTTT
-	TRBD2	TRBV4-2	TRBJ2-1	CASRGTSVNEQFF	TGTGCCAGCAGGGGGACTAGCGTCAATGAGCAGTTCTTC
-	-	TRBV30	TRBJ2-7	CASRGLTYEQYF	TGTGCCTCTAGGGGACTGACATACGAGCAGTACTTC
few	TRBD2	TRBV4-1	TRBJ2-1	CASSQEGGLGQFF	TGCGCCAGCAGCCAAGAGGGAGGGCTAGGGCAGTTCTTC
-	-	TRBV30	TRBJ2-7	CAWSVLGAYELYF	TGTGCCTGGAGTGTACTCGGTGCCTACGAGCTGTACTTC
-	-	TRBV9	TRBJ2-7	CASSSSQRSYEQYF	TGTGCCAGCAGCTCATCCCAGCGGTCCTACGAGCAGTACTTC
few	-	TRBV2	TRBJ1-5	CASISGPNSNQPQHF	TGTGCCAGCATCTCAGGGCCGAATAGCAATCAGCCCCAGCATTTT
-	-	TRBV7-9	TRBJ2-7	CASSLGGFFEQYF	TGTGCCAGCAGCTTAGGAGGATTCTTCGAGCAGTACTTC
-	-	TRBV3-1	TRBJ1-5	CASSHRDRNQPQHF	TGTGCCAGCAGCCACCGGGACCGCAATCAGCCCCAGCATTTT
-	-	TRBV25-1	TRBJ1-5	CASSEREDQPQHF	TGTGCCAGCAGTGAAAGGGAGGATCAGCCCCAGCATTTT
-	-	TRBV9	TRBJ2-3	CASSVEQYPQYF	TGTGCCAGCAGCGTCGAACAGTACCCGCAGTATTTT
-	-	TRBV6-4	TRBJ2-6	CASSSGSGANVLTF	TGTGCCAGCAGTTCAGGCTCTGGGGCCAACGTCCTGACTTTC
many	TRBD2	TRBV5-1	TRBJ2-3	CASSSGLAVDTQYF	TGCGCCAGCAGCTCCGGACTAGCGGTCGATACGCAGTATTTT
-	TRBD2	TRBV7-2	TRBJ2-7	CASSRGTSAYEQYF	TGTGCCAGCAGCCGAGGGACTAGCGCCTACGAGCAGTACTTC
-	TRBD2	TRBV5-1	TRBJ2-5	CASSPELAGGGETQYF	TGCGCCAGCAGCCCCGAACTAGCGGGAGGGGGAGAGACCCAGTACTTC
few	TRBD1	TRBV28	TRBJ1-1	CASSWDRVDTEAFF	TGTGCCAGCAGTTGGGACAGGGTTGACACTGAAGCTTTCTTT
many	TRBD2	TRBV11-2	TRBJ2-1	CAASGSRYNEQFF	TGTGCCGCTAGCGGGAGTAGGTACAATGAGCAGTTCTTC
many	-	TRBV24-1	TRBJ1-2	CATSERDNYGYTF	TGTGCCACCAGTGAACGGGACAACTATGGCTACACCTTC
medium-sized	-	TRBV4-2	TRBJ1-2	CASSPDRTANYGYTF	TGTGCCAGCAGCCCAGATAGGACAGCAAACTATGGCTACACCTTC
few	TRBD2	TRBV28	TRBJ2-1	CASSFPFSLAGGSYNEQFF	TGTGCCAGCAGTTTTCCCTTTTCCCTAGCGGGGGGCTCCTACAATGAGCAGTTCTTC
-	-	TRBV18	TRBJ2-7	CASSPPGTDYEQYF	TGTGCCAGCTCTCCGCCGGGGACTGACTACGAGCAGTACTTC
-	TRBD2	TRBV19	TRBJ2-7	CASKASGVETEQYF	TGTGCCAGTAAGGCCAGCGGGGTGGAGACCGAGCAGTACTTC
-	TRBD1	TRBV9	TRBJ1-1	CASSVGQGMNTEAFF	TGTGCCAGCAGCGTGGGACAGGGCATGAACACTGAAGCTTTCTTT
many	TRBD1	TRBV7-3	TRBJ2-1	CASSSNRDRELPNEQFF	TGTGCCAGCAGCTCGAATCGGGACAGGGAACTCCCCAATGAGCAGTTCTTC
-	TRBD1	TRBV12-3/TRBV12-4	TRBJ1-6	CASRGTGGGSPLHF	TGTGCCAGCAGAGGGACAGGGGGCGGTTCACCCCTCCACTTT